A selection of T cell receptor beta chains follows, all from one sample in a study of Ad26.COV2.S vaccination and SARS-CoV-2 variants. Clones were sequenced by immunoSEQ multiplex PCR, and TCRdb holds only the in-frame ones, with some missing. The data show hundreds of thousands of clones, with more than 85% seen just once and 5% held by the top ten. Sequences were derived from peripheral blood, sampled in a trial of Ad26.COV2.S vaccine versus placebo. The receptors shown here come from a person between 18 and 65 years old who received the Ad26.COV2.S COVID-19 vaccine or a placebo. Each CDR3 is given with its conserved first and last residue. Fields, in order: D gene, CDR3 length, V gene, clone size, J gene, CDR3 DNA, CDR3 protein. D genes are given only for firm matches. Only part of the rows carry a size: once, few, many, or a class if the clone is expanded.

d_gene: TRBD1
len: 16
v_gene: TRBV24-1
abundance: -
j_gene: TRBJ2-7
CDR3nt: TGTGCCACCAGTGATTCCGGGACAGGGGGCTCCTACGAGCAGTACTTC
CDR3aa: CATSDSGTGGSYEQYF

d_gene: -
len: 13
v_gene: TRBV18
abundance: -
j_gene: TRBJ2-7
CDR3nt: TGTGCCAGCTCACCGCAACAGGACTACGAGCAGTACTTC
CDR3aa: CASSPQQDYEQYF

d_gene: TRBD1
len: 14
v_gene: TRBV19
abundance: -
j_gene: TRBJ1-2
CDR3nt: TGTGCCAGTAACGGACAGGCGACTAACTATGGCTACACCTTC
CDR3aa: CASNGQATNYGYTF

d_gene: -
len: 15
v_gene: TRBV24-1
abundance: once
j_gene: TRBJ1-1
CDR3nt: TGTGCCACCAGTGATGGAACAGGAGGTAGATATGGAGCTTTCTTT
CDR3aa: CATSDGTGGRYGAFF

d_gene: -
len: 15
v_gene: TRBV28
abundance: -
j_gene: TRBJ1-5
CDR3nt: TGTGCCAGCAGTTTTATCTCAGCCGGCAATCAGCCCCAGCATTTT
CDR3aa: CASSFISAGNQPQHF

d_gene: TRBD2
len: 16
v_gene: TRBV2
abundance: -
j_gene: TRBJ2-3
CDR3nt: TGTGCCAGCAGTGAATGGAGCGGGAGTGCTACAGATACGCAGTATTTT
CDR3aa: CASSEWSGSATDTQYF

d_gene: -
len: 10
v_gene: TRBV29-1
abundance: -
j_gene: TRBJ1-2
CDR3nt: TGCAGCGTTGATATGGGTGGCTACACCTTC
CDR3aa: CSVDMGGYTF

d_gene: -
len: 14
v_gene: TRBV4-1
abundance: -
j_gene: TRBJ2-7
CDR3nt: TGCGCCAGCAGCCAAGATTTAGGACGATACGAGCAGTACTTC
CDR3aa: CASSQDLGRYEQYF

d_gene: -
len: 14
v_gene: TRBV13
abundance: -
j_gene: TRBJ1-1
CDR3nt: TGTGCCAGCAGCTTACGGGGGGCTGGCACTGAAGCTTTCTTT
CDR3aa: CASSLRGAGTEAFF

d_gene: -
len: 20
v_gene: TRBV9
abundance: -
j_gene: TRBJ2-3
CDR3nt: TGTGCCAGCAGCGTAGAGGGGATCTGGGGGCACACGGTAGGCACAGATACGCAGTATTTT
CDR3aa: CASSVEGIWGHTVGTDTQYF

d_gene: -
len: 15
v_gene: TRBV4-1
abundance: -
j_gene: TRBJ1-1
CDR3nt: TGCGCCAGCAGCCGGCCTACAGCACTGAACACTGAAGCTTTCTTT
CDR3aa: CASSRPTALNTEAFF

d_gene: TRBD1
len: 16
v_gene: TRBV5-1
abundance: -
j_gene: TRBJ1-1
CDR3nt: TGCGCCAGCAGCCTGGACAGGGGGCGCGTCCACACTGAAGCTTTCTTT
CDR3aa: CASSLDRGRVHTEAFF